This TCR beta chain was identified in a study of cytomegalovirus exposure and HLA in healthy donors. Regarding this clone: Its antigen is as yet unknown.

In germline, CDR1 is LNHDA, CDR2 SQIVND (reference sequence). The CDR3 sequence is 14 residues long. J lost 5 bases, V lost 5 bases, and 5 bases had no gene match. Use of 60 Vbeta and 13 Jbeta primers characterized the PCR. Profiled with immunoSEQ multiplex PCR; TCRdb holds only in-frame clones, not every one. The sample has around 100,000 clones; roughly 71% are singletons. Notes on the study in general: As a later analysis showed, a missense DCLRE1C variant was linked to trimming of TCR beta V- and J-genes. The authors considered a cluster of highly shared sequence variants likely to be a sequencing artifact. The study flagged about 150 TCR beta chains as cytomegalovirus-associated.

The sequence was obtained from a man in his forties in good health and CMV-seropositive. The sequenced sample was PBMCs. The chain employs TRBV19 and TRBJ2-2, with 7 bases that match TRBD2. Here the CDR3 DNA reads TGTGCCAGTAGTGTGGGAGCGGGGACCGGGGAGCTGTTTTTT. Translation: CASSVGAGTGELFF.